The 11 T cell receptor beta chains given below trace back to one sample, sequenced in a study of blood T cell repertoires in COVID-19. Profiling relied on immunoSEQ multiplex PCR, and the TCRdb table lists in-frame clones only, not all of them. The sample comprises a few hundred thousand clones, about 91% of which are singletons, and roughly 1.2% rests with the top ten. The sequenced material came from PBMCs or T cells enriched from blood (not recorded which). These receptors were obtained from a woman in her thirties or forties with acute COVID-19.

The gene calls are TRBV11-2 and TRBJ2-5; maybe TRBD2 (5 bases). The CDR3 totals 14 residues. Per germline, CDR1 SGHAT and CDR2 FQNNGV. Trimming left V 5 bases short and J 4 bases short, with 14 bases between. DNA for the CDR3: TGTGCCAGCAGCCCAGCCGCTAGCAGAGAGACCCAGTACTTC. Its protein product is CASSPAASRETQYF.

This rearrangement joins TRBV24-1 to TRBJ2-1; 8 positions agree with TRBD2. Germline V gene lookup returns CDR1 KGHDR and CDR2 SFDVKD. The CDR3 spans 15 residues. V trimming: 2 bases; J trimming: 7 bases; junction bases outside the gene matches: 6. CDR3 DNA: TGTGCCACCAGTGATTCAAGCCCTAGCGGGAATGAGCAGTTCTTC. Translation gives CATSDSSPSGNEQFF.

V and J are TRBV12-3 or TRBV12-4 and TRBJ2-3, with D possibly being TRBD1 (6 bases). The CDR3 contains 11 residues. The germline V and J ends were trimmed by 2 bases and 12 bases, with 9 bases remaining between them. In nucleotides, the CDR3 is TGTGCCAGCAGTTTAATGGGACAACAGTATTTT. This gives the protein CASSLMGQQYF.

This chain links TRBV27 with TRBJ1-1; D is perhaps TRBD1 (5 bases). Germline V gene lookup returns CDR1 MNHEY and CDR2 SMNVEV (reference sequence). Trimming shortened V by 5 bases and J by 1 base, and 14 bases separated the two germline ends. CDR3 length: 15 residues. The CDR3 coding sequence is TGTGCCAGCAGTCCCCAGACCGGGGGGAACACTGAAGCTTTCTTT. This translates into CASSPQTGGNTEAFF.

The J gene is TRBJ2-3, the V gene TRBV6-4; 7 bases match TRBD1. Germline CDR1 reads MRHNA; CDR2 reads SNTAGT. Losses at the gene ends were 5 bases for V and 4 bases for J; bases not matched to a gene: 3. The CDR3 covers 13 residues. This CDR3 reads CASSKTGADTQYF. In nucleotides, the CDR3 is TGTGCCAGCAGTAAAACAGGGGCAGATACGCAGTATTTT.

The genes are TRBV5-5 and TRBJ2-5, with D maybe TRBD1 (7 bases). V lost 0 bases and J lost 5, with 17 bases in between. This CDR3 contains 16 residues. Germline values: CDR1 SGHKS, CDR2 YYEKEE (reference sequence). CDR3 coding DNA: TGTGCCAGCAGCTTGGGGCAGGGGGGTCTAGGGGAGACCCAGTACTTC. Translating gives CASSLGQGGLGETQYF.

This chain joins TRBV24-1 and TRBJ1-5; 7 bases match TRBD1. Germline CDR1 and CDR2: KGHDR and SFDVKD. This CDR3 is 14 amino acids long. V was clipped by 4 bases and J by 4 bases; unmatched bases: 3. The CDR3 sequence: CATSESGGNQPQHF. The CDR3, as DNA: TGTGCCACCAGTGAATCAGGGGGAAATCAGCCCCAGCATTTT.

The CDR3 region is CASLTSGANVLTF. CDR3 nucleotide sequence: TGTGCCAGTCTAACCTCTGGGGCCAACGTCCTGACTTTC. The chain joins TRBV19 to TRBJ2-6; D is uncertain. Between the trimmed V and J ends, which lost 8 bases and 0 bases, there was a span of 5 bases. This CDR3 has 13 residues. The germline CDR1 and CDR2 sequences are LNHDA and SQIVND (reference sequence).

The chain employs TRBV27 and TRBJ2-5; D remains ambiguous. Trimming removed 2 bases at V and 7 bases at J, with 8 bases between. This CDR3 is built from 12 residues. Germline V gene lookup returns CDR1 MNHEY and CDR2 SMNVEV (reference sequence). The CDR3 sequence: CASSLSRVTQYF. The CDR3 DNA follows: TGTGCCAGCAGTTTAAGTAGAGTGACCCAGTACTTC.

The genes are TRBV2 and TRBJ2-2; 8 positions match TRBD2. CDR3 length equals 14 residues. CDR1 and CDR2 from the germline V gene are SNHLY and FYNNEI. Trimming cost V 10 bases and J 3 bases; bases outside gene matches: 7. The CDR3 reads CATSGTRDTGELFF. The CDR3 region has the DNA TGTGCCACCTCCGGGACTAGGGACACCGGGGAGCTGTTTTTT.

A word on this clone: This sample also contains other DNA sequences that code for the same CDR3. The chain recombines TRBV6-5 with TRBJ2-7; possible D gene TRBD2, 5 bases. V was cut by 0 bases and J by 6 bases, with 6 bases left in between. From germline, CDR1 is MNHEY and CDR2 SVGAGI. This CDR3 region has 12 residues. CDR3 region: CASSYSGGEQYF. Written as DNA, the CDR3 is TGTGCCAGCAGTTACTCTGGAGGCGAGCAGTACTTC.